This TCR beta chain originates from a study of blood T cell repertoires in COVID-19. Study-level information: There were acute and convalescent COVID-19 samples, and they came from the United States, Italy and Spain.

Sequencing was performed with immunoSEQ multiplex PCR; in TCRdb, only in-frame clones are kept and a portion is missing. Of roughly 160,000 clones in the sample, less than 90% are singletons; the top ten hold around 7%. Looked up from germline, CDR1 is LGHNA and CDR2 is YNFKEQ. The CDR3 runs 16 residues. Trimming cost V 3 bases and J 0 bases, with 11 bases left between them. In assigning cohorts, the study relied on participant-reported clinical history. The sequence came from a woman aged 45-59 years who had recovered from COVID-19. The V and J genes are TRBV4-2 and TRBJ2-2; D is uncertain. The sequenced material came from PBMCs or T cells enriched from blood (not recorded which). The CDR3 region is CASSQPTTTNTGELFF. CDR3 bases: TGTGCCAGCAGCCAGCCGACAACCACGAACACCGGGGAGCTGTTTTTT.